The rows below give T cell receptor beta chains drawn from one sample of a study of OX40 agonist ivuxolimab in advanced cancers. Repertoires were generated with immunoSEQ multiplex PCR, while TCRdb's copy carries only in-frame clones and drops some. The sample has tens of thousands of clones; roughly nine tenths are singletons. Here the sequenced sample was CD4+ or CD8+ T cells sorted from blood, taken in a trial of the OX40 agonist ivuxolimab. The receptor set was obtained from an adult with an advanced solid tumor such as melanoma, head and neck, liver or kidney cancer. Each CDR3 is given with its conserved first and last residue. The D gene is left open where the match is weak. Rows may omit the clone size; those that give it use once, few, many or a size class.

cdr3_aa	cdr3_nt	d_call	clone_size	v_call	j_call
CASSLAGTVSYEQYF	TGTGCCAGCAGCTTGGCCGGGACAGTCTCCTACGAGCAGTACTTC	TRBD1	NA	TRBV5-5	TRBJ2-7
CASSMGLLGGNEQFF	TGTGCCAGCTCAATGGGACTCCTCGGGGGGAATGAGCAGTTCTTC	TRBD2	NA	TRBV18	TRBJ2-1
CASSPGTERRNTIYF	TGTGCCAGCAGCCCAGGGACAGAGCGGCGAAACACCATATATTTT	TRBD1	NA	TRBV27	TRBJ1-3
CASRRQGFSGELFF	TGTGCCAGCAGGAGACAGGGGTTTTCCGGGGAGCTGTTTTTT	TRBD1	NA	TRBV14	TRBJ2-2
CASREQGGPTEAFF	TGTGCCAGCAGAGAACAGGGGGGCCCCACTGAAGCTTTCTTT	TRBD1	NA	TRBV27	TRBJ1-1
CASSTGLAGGTDTQYF	TGTGCCAGCAGCACGGGACTAGCGGGAGGCACAGATACGCAGTATTTT	TRBD2	once	TRBV7-2	TRBJ2-3
CATSRDTSGVQETQYF	TGTGCCACCAGCAGAGATACCAGCGGGGTTCAAGAGACCCAGTACTTC	TRBD2	NA	TRBV15	TRBJ2-5
CSVGLAGRPNEQFF	TGCAGCGTGGGACTTGCGGGCCGACCCAATGAGCAGTTCTTC	NA	few	TRBV29-1	TRBJ2-1
CASSNQGLANNEQFF	TGTGCCAGTAGTAATCAGGGCCTAGCGAATAATGAGCAGTTCTTC	NA	NA	TRBV19	TRBJ2-1
CASSQQGNQPQHF	TGTGCCAGCAGTCAACAGGGAAACCAGCCCCAGCATTTT	NA	NA	TRBV14	TRBJ1-5
CASSPTSSYEQYF	TGTGCCAGCAGCCCGACTAGTTCGTACGAGCAGTACTTC	NA	NA	TRBV6-5	TRBJ2-7
CASSYSRGSNQPQHF	TGTGCCAGCAGTTACTCGAGGGGCAGCAATCAGCCCCAGCATTTT	NA	NA	TRBV6-5	TRBJ1-5
CASRSSGSYNEQFF	TGTGCCAGCAGAAGTAGCGGGAGCTACAATGAGCAGTTCTTC	TRBD2	NA	TRBV11-3	TRBJ2-1
CASSLAWDRAYEQYF	TGCGCCAGCAGCTTGGCCTGGGACAGAGCCTACGAGCAGTACTTC	TRBD1	NA	TRBV5-1	TRBJ2-7
CASSPVSGNTIYF	TGTGCCAGCAGCCCCGTCTCTGGAAACACCATATATTTT	NA	NA	TRBV9	TRBJ1-3
CASRPDSSYEQYF	TGTGCCAGCAGACCTGACAGCTCCTACGAGCAGTACTTC	NA	NA	TRBV28	TRBJ2-7
CASSMTGGYTEAFF	TGTGCCAGCAGTATGACAGGGGGTTACACTGAAGCTTTCTTT	TRBD1	NA	TRBV28	TRBJ1-1
CASSFRATNQPQHF	TGTGCCAGCAGTTTTCGAGCTACCAATCAGCCCCAGCATTTT	NA	NA	TRBV27	TRBJ1-5